What follows are 5 T cell receptor beta chains derived from one specimen sequenced in a study of T-cell reconstitution after alpha-beta-depleted transplantation in children. No antigen has been assigned to these receptors. Overall study findings and caveats: There were reportedly several hundred expanded graft clones from which alpha-beta T cells came about two months after transplant.

Unique molecular identifiers were incorporated into the prepared TCRbeta library. Each CDR3 protein is one row after TCRdb ran MiXCR on the PCR reads. This sample has 32,000 or so distinct CDR3 sequences, with 6% to 8.5% found just once. Source: peripheral blood, taken 60 days after TCRalphabeta/CD19-depleted stem cell transplant. Receptors were obtained from a child less than two years old who had a stem cell transplant for acute myeloid leukemia, so the T cells may come from the graft donor.

This clonotype is deemed medium-sized. This chain links TRBV10-2 with TRBJ2-2; 8 nucleotides align to TRBD2. The CDR3 contains 18 residues. Germline V CDR1 and CDR2: WSHSY, SAAADI. Trimming at V came to 2 bases and at J to 3 bases, leaving 11 bases not matched to a gene. CDR3 sequence (DNA): TGCGCCAGCAGTGAGGACGTCCCGACTAGCGCCGACACCGGGGAGCTGTTTTTT. Its translation: CASSEDVPTSADTGELFF.

This clonotype was seen repeatedly, ten times or more. V usage is TRBV11-2 and J usage is TRBJ2-2; D tentatively reads TRBD1 or TRBD2 (5 bases each). The V gene's germline CDR1 is SGHAT and CDR2 FQNNGV. V shed 1 base and J shed 7 bases, with 16 bases lying between them. This CDR3 spans 16 amino acids. The CDR3 loop reads CASSLAGMGENGELFF. CDR3 nucleotide sequence: TGTGCCAGCAGCTTAGCCGGCATGGGGGAAAACGGGGAGCTGTTTTTT.

This clonotype has ten or more counts. The V gene is TRBV20-1, the J gene TRBJ2-7; no clear D. Trimming removed 5 bases from V and 5 bases from J, with 10 bases in between. The V gene's germline CDR1 is DFQATT and CDR2 SNEGSKA (reference sequence). The CDR3 totals 11 residues. CDR3 DNA: TGCAGTGCTCTACACCGCAACGAGCAGTACTTC. It codes for CSALHRNEQYF.

This clonotype occurred many times. The J gene is TRBJ2-6, the V gene TRBV6-2 or TRBV6-3; D gene uncertain. CDR1 MNHEY and CDR2 SVGEGT come from the germline V gene. CDR3 length equals 13 residues. V was clipped by 6 bases and J by 2 bases, with 5 bases between them. In DNA, the CDR3 is TGTGCCAGCAGAAGTCCTGGGGCCAACGTCCTGACTTTC. This encodes CASRSPGANVLTF.

This clonotype was seen at least ten times. The chain carries TRBV28 and TRBJ2-1; D is possibly TRBD2 (7 bases). The V gene lost 5 bases and the J gene lost 4 bases, with 18 bases spanning the gap. Germline V gene sequence: CDR1 MDHEN, CDR2 SYDVKM. The CDR3 is 16 residues long. The CDR3 sequence is CASSLGEGHLYNEQFF. The CDR3 DNA reads as TGTGCCAGCAGTCTAGGGGAGGGACACCTATACAATGAGCAGTTCTTC.